These 27 T cell receptor beta chains share one sample of origin, sequenced in a study of T cells in Graves' hyperthyroidism and ophthalmopathy (dated by TCRdb to about 2019). Preparation of the library involved multiplex PCR. Sequencer: Illumina HiSeq 2000. TCR beta CDR3 regions were amplified from RNA transcripts. A first-round RT-PCR of the TCR CDR3 used the HTBI primer set with the Qiagen OneStep RT-PCR kit. In TCRdb, the public reads were trimmed at Q25 with fastp and aligned with MiXCR, with productive beta chains retained. Each entry is one CDR3 protein sequence, shown with its most common DNA and genes. This sample is represented by 600,000 to 900,000 distinct CDR3 sequences; about 17% of them were singletons. The biggest ten clones account for 8.4% of the sample. Sequencing was performed on blood. All receptors come from a man aged 18 to 30 with Graves' hyperthyroidism.

As concerns this clonotype: A much bigger clone sits one base away, suggesting this may be a read error. As the CDR3 is not closed by the conserved phenylalanine or tryptophan, this likely results from a read error. The chain combines TRBV30 with TRBJ2-7; 10 bases line up with TRBD1. This CDR3 has 14 residues. Germline V gene data show CDR1 as GTSNPN and CDR2 as SVGIG (reference sequence). J gave up 5 bases and V 1 base, and 5 bases lay outside the gene matches. The CDR3 sequence: CAWSGDRGPDEQYS. The CDR3 nucleotides read TGTGCCTGGAGTGGGGACAGGGGACCCGACGAGCAGTACTCC.

This clonotype appeared many times. This chain connects TRBV11-3 to TRBJ1-2, with D tentatively TRBD1 (6 bases). The CDR3 is made up of 12 amino acids. Germline V gene data show CDR1 as SGHNT and CDR2 as YENEEA. V was clipped by 5 bases and J by 8 bases, with 12 bases between them. CDR3 sequence (DNA): TGTGCCAGCAGCCTCAGGGGTGAAGGCTACACCTTC. Its protein is CASSLRGEGYTF.

V and J are TRBV2 and TRBJ2-1, with TRBD2 matching over 14 bases. CDR1 and CDR2 from the germline V gene are SNHLY and FYNNEI. With 6 bases clipped from V and 10 bases from J, the junction kept 8 bases outside the gene matches. The CDR3 is made up of 15 amino acids. The CDR3 reads CASRETSGRAKEQFF. For the CDR3, the DNA is TGTGCCAGCAGGGAGACTAGCGGGAGGGCAAAGGAGCAGTTCTTC.

This clonotype was recorded many times. The chain employs TRBV20-1 and TRBJ2-1; TRBD1 or TRBD2 may be the D gene (5 bases each). The germline V and J ends were trimmed by 5 bases and 9 bases, with 20 bases remaining between them. The germline gives CDR1 DFQATT, CDR2 SNEGSKA (reference sequence). The CDR3 loop spans 14 amino acids. In nucleotides, the CDR3 is TGCAGTGCTGAGGCCGGGACCTACGATTCTGAGCAGTTCTTC. Translated: CSAEAGTYDSEQFF.

Note on this clonotype: It may be a read error: a sequence one base away is much more abundant. The V call is TRBV28, the J call TRBJ2-7; no firm D call. CDR3 length: 14 amino acids. The ends were cut back, 3 bases at V and 3 bases at J, with 12 bases in the middle. The germline gives CDR1 MDHEN, CDR2 SYDVKM. The DNA of the CDR3 is TGTGCCAGCAGTTTCGAGACACTCAGCTACGAGCAGTACTTC. Its translation: CASSFETLSYEQYF.

There are many counts of this clonotype. In DNA form, the CDR3 reads TGTGCCAGCAATTACCCCCGGGACAGGGGCATAGATAGCAATCAGCCCCAGCATTTT. Residues: CASNYPRDRGIDSNQPQHF. V and J are TRBV28 and TRBJ1-5, with 10 bases identical to TRBD1. The CDR3 is 19 amino acids. V shed 7 bases, J shed 0 bases, and the junction held 15 bases outside the gene matches. Germline V CDR1 and CDR2: MDHEN, SYDVKM.

The J gene is TRBJ2-3, the V gene TRBV19; 9 nucleotides agree with TRBD2. This CDR3 contains 17 residues. Per germline, CDR1 LNHDA and CDR2 SQIVND (reference sequence). With V trimmed by 5 bases and J by 6 bases, 15 bases remained unmatched. The CDR3 reads CASSVSGTSSPPDTQYF. CDR3 nucleotides: TGTGCCAGTAGTGTCAGCGGGACTAGCAGCCCCCCGGATACGCAGTATTTT.

This clonotype appeared many times. The rearrangement joins TRBV28 to TRBJ1-1, with D possibly TRBD1 on 5 matching bases. V lost 2 bases and J 3 bases, leaving 13 bases between the germline ends. The CDR3 length is 15 residues. Per germline, CDR1 MDHEN and CDR2 SYDVKM. CDR3 amino acids: CASSLRGRHDTEAFF. The CDR3 DNA follows: TGTGCCAGCAGTTTAAGGGGCAGGCATGACACTGAAGCTTTCTTT.

V gene TRBV6-1 combines with J gene TRBJ1-4, with D unresolved. V shed 6 bases and J shed 0 bases, with 14 bases lying between them. The germline V gene encodes CDR1 MNHNS and CDR2 SASEGT. The CDR3 totals 16 residues. The CDR3 sequence: CASRPRMHSTNEKLFF. DNA of the CDR3: TGTGCCAGCAGGCCGAGGATGCACTCAACTAATGAAAAACTGTTTTTT.

The V and J genes are TRBV7-6 and TRBJ2-1, with D hard to call. Germline V CDR1 and CDR2: SGHVS, FNYEAQ. This CDR3 has 12 residues. V was cut by 1 base and J by 10 bases, with 8 bases left in between. Written as DNA, the CDR3 is TGTGCCAGCAGCTTAGGTCGGTCCGAGCAGTTCTTC. Its protein is CASSLGRSEQFF. Complete variable domain (other parts from reference TRBV7-6 and TRBJ2-1): GAGVSQSPRYKVTKRGQDVALRCDPISGHVSLYWYRQALGQGPEFLTYFNYEAQQDKSGLPNDRFSAERPEGSISTLTIQRTEQRDSAMYRCASSLGRSEQFFGPGTRLTVL.

The chain couples TRBV29-1 to TRBJ2-2; the D gene is possibly TRBD1 (5 bases). V lost 7 bases and J lost 4, with 13 bases in between. Germline CDR1 reads SQVTM; CDR2 reads ANQGSEA. The CDR3 has 13 residues. The DNA for the CDR3 is TGCAGCGGTGCTTCAGGGTCCACCGGGGAGCTGTTTTTT. Translation: CSGASGSTGELFF.

Concerning this clonotype: A read error may be the cause here, since a much bigger clone is one base away. The rearrangement links TRBV6-1 to TRBJ1-1, with 7 bases identical to TRBD1. The CDR3 runs 13 residues. CDR1 is MNHNS, CDR2 SASEGT, per germline. CDR3 in amino acids: CASRQGGNTEASF. The CDR3, as DNA: TGTGCCAGCCGACAGGGAGGGAACACTGAAGCTTCCTTT.

In regard to this clonotype: With a much larger clone just one base away, this may be a read error. This chain links TRBV24-1 with TRBJ2-5, with TRBD1 as a possible D gene (5 bases). The CDR3 has 12 amino acids. Germline V gene lookup returns CDR1 KGHDR and CDR2 SFDVKD. Trimming cost V 5 bases and J 6 bases, with 9 bases left between them. In DNA, the CDR3 is TGTGCCACCAGTGGCAGGGCAAAGACCCAGTACTTC. Amino acid sequence: CATSGRAKTQYF.

This clonotype was observed at least ten times. Compared with germline, one end of the junction differs, possibly owing to a read error. This rearrangement joins TRBV18 to TRBJ2-3; TRBD2 agrees at 7 bases. CDR1 is KGHSH and CDR2 is LQKENI in the germline V gene. There are 15 residues in the CDR3. CDR3 region: CASSLRLADTDTQYF. Here the CDR3 DNA reads TGCGCCAGCAGCTTGAGGCTAGCGGACACAGATACGCAGTATTTT.

The chain has TRBV5-1 and TRBJ1-1; D uncertain. The V end lost 0 bases, the J end lost 1 base, and 13 bases lay between the germline ends. The CDR3 totals 16 residues. CDR1 is SGHRS and CDR2 is YFSETQ in the germline V gene. The CDR3 here is CASSLGKGLGNTEAFF. The CDR3 DNA sequence: TGCGCCAGCAGCTTGGGTAAAGGGCTGGGGAACACTGAAGCTTTCTTT. The full variable domain, rest sourced from reference TRBV5-1 and TRBJ1-1, is KAGVTQTPRYLIKTRGQQVTLSCSPISGHRSVSWYQQTPGQGLQFLFEYFSETQRNKGNFPGRFSGRQFSNSRSEMNVSTLELGDSALYLCASSLGKGLGNTEAFFGQGTRLTVV.

This clonotype turned up a few times. The V and J genes are TRBV6-1 and TRBJ2-3; maybe TRBD1 (6 bases). The CDR3 consists of 12 residues. The V gene lost 6 bases and the J gene lost 5 bases, with 9 bases spanning the gap. Germline loops: CDR1 MNHNS, CDR2 SASEGT. CDR3 sequence: CASSQQGDTQYF. The DNA for the CDR3 is TGTGCCAGCAGCCAACAGGGAGATACGCAGTATTTT.

J is TRBJ2-7 and V is TRBV20-1, with 10 bases fitting TRBD2. This CDR3 is 13 amino acids long. The germline gives CDR1 DFQATT, CDR2 SNEGSKA (reference sequence). V lost 5 bases and J lost 2; bases outside the gene matches: 3. The CDR3 nucleotides read TGCAGTGCTCAGAGCGGGAGGGCCTACGAGCAGTACTTC. Residues: CSAQSGRAYEQYF.

This clonotype was detected many times. The chain has TRBV7-9 and TRBJ2-1; D remains unclear. V dropped 5 bases and J dropped 13 bases, with 18 bases sitting between them. Germline values: CDR1 SEHNR, CDR2 FQNEAQ (reference sequence). There are 13 residues in the CDR3. The CDR3 loop reads CASSPSAPDGQFF. For the CDR3, the DNA is TGTGCCAGCAGCCCCTCGGCGCCGGACGGACAGTTCTTC.

The rearrangement joins TRBV2 to TRBJ2-4; 11 bases agree with TRBD2. The ends lost 6 bases at V and 6 bases at J; junction bases unmatched: 7. Germline-derived CDR1 and CDR2 are SNHLY and FYNNEI. The CDR3 consists of 15 residues. CDR3 residues: CASRATSGSLNIQYF. CDR3 DNA sequence: TGTGCCAGCAGGGCTACTAGCGGGAGCTTAAACATTCAGTACTTC.

V is TRBV4-1 and J is TRBJ2-7, with D possibly TRBD1 on 5 matching bases. The CDR3 totals 15 residues. Looked up from germline, CDR1 is MGHRA and CDR2 is YSYEKL. Deletions cut 1 base from V and 3 bases from J, with 13 bases between. The CDR3 DNA sequence: TGCGCCAGCAGCCAAGTCCCGGACATAATCTACGAGCAGTACTTC. This gives the protein CASSQVPDIIYEQYF.

This clonotype was observed many times. The V call is TRBV28, the J call TRBJ2-3; D is undetermined. The length of the CDR3 is 14 residues. V dropped 3 bases and J dropped 2 bases, with 9 bases sitting between them. CDR1 MDHEN and CDR2 SYDVKM come from the germline V gene. The CDR3 loop reads CASSFRAFTDTQYF. The CDR3 DNA follows: TGTGCCAGCAGTTTTAGGGCTTTCACAGATACGCAGTATTTT.

This clonotype has at least ten counts. The rearrangement uses TRBV11-3 and TRBJ2-7; the D gene is possibly TRBD2 (6 bases). V dropped 2 bases and J dropped 0 bases, with 14 bases sitting between them. The CDR3 runs to 16 residues. Germline V gene lookup returns CDR1 SGHNT and CDR2 YENEEA. This CDR3 reads CASSLWPGESSYEQYF. The CDR3 nucleotides read TGTGCCAGCAGCTTATGGCCGGGAGAGAGCTCCTACGAGCAGTACTTC. Full variable domain (remainder filled in from reference TRBV11-3 and TRBJ2-7): EAGVVQSPRYKIIEKKQPVAFWCNPISGHNTLYWYLQNLGQGPELLIRYENEEAVDDSQLPKDRFSAERLKGVDSTLKIQPAELGDSAVYLCASSLWPGESSYEQYFGPGTRLTVT.

The chain has TRBV19 and TRBJ1-5; 7 bases match TRBD1. This CDR3 comprises 15 residues. Germline CDR1 LNHDA, CDR2 SQIVND (reference sequence). Trimming at V came to 3 bases and at J to 2 bases, leaving 4 bases not matched to a gene. For the CDR3, the DNA is TGTGCCAGTAGTATCTTCAGGGGGGGCAATCAGCCCCAGCATTTT. It encodes CASSIFRGGNQPQHF.

This clonotype was detected ten times or more. This rearrangement joins TRBV5-5 to TRBJ2-7; D is unresolved. Trimming stripped 0 bases from V and 0 bases from J, with 7 bases between. The germline gives CDR1 SGHKS, CDR2 YYEKEE (reference sequence). The CDR3 length is 14 residues. The CDR3 DNA reads TGTGCCAGCAGCTTGGTATCGGGCTCCTACGAGCAGTACTTC. It specifies CASSLVSGSYEQYF.

This clonotype was found a few times. This chain uses TRBV28 with TRBJ2-3; TRBD2 aligns across 11 bases. The V gene end was trimmed by 2 bases and the J gene end by 3 bases; junction bases not matched to a gene: 10. The germline V gene has CDR1 MDHEN and CDR2 SYDVKM. The CDR3 has 18 residues. As DNA, the CDR3 is TGTGCCAGCAGTTTAGGCTTAGCGGGAGGGCAAGGGACAGATACGCAGTATTTT. This codes for CASSLGLAGGQGTDTQYF.

The table lists this clonotype with a few counts. V and J are TRBV7-8 and TRBJ1-6; unclear D gene. The CDR3 covers 13 residues. V lost 5 bases to trimming and J lost 11 bases, with 13 bases between them. Germline CDR1 and CDR2: SGHVS and FQNEAQ. Here the CDR3 DNA reads TGTGCCAGCAGCCTCCTCGCCGGGGCACCCCTCCACTTT. It specifies CASSLLAGAPLHF.

Written as DNA, the CDR3 is TGTGCCAGCAGCTTCCCCCCCTTTGGACTGACTAGCGGGATTGAAGAGACCCAGTACTTC. It codes for CASSFPPFGLTSGIEETQYF. The chain joins TRBV7-2 to TRBJ2-5, with 11 bases aligning to TRBD2. CDR1 and CDR2 from the germline V gene are SGHTA and FQGNSA. V was pared by 3 bases and J by 3 bases, with 18 bases of the junction left unmatched. The CDR3 runs 20 residues.